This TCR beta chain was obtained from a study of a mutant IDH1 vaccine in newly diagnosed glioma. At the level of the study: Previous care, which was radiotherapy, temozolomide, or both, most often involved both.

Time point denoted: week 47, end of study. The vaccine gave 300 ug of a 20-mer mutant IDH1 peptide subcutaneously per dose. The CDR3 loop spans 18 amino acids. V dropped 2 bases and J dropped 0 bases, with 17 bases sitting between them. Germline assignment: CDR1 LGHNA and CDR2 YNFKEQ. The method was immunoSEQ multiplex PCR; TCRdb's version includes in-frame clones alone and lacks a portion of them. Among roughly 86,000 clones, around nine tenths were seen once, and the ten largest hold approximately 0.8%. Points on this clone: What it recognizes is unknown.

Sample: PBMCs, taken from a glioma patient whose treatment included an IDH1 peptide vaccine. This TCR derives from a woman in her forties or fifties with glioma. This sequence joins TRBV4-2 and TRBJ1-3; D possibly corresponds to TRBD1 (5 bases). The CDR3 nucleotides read TGTGCCAGCAGCCAACCCGTCAAGGGACCAAACTCTGGAAACACCATATATTTT. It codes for CASSQPVKGPNSGNTIYF.